The clone carrying this T cell receptor beta chain is termed medium-sized (0.01 to 0.1%). TCRdb re-called the 5' RACE reads with MiXCR, one entry per CDR3 protein. The sample includes about 6,200 distinct CDR3 sequences, approximately 20% seen only once; the top ten take less than 20%. This specimen comes from a study of spatial heterogeneity in lung cancer. On the study more broadly: The average count in raw reads for each unique TCR and UMI combination exceeded 8.5 appearances.

Time point of the sample: sample taken at primary tumor resection. The approximately 69 donors had untreated early-stage non-small cell lung cancer. The CDR3 spans 15 residues. CDR1 and CDR2 from the germline V gene are SQVTM and ANQGSEA. Trimming removed 2 bases from V and 6 bases from J; junction bases left unmatched: 7. This chain connects TRBV29-1 to TRBJ2-1; 10 nucleotides line up with TRBD2. The material was normal lung tissue next to the tumor, obtained at surgery. The TCR sequence derives from a male donor with early-stage non-small cell lung cancer. CDR3: CSVEMGLAGVNEQFF. The CDR3 DNA follows: TGCAGCGTTGAAATGGGGCTAGCGGGAGTCAATGAGCAGTTCTTC.